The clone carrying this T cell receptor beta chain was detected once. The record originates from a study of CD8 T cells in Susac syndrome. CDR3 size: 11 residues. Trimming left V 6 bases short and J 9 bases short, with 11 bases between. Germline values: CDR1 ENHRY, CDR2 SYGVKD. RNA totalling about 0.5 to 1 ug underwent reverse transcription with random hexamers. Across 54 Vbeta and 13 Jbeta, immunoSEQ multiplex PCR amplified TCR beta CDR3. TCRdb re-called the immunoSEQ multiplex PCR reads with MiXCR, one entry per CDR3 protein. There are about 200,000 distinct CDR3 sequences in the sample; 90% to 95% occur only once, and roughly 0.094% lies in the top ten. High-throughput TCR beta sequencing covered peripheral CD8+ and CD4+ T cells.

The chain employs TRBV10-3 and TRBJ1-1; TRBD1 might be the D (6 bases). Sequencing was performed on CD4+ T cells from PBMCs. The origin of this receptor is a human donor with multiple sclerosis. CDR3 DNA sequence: TGTGCCATCAGCGATCGGGGGCAAGCTTTCTTT. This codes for CAISDRGQAFF.